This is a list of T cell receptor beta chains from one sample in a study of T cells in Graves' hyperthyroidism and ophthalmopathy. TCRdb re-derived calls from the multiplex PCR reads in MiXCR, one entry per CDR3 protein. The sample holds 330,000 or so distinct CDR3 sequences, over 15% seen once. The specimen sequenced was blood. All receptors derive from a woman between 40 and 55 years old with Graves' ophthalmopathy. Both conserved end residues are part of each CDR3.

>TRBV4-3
CASSHLRGDEQYF
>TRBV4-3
CASSQDLWTDGTGELFF
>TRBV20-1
CSAASSGQETQYF
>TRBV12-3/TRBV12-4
CASNSDGSSYEQYF
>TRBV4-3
CASSQDRTGYTYEQYF
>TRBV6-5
CASSYGESYGYTF
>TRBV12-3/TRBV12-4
CASSLVGAAGYSNQPQHF
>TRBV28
CASSLTRYEQYF
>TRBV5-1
CASSLIGLAGGAGELFF
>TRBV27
CASSLVGQDGVGLFF
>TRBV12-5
CARAGQAGEKLFF
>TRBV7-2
CASSLSSGVETQYF
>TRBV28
CASSLWRLAGEGGPGETQYF
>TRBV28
CASSRRDRGRGSYEQYF
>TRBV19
CASSMGIQETQYF
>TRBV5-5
CASSSGRGAGELFF
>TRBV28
CASSQNPGQVYGYTF
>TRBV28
CASVVWYEQYF
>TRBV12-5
CASGRGYEQYF
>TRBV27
CASSLRLAYNEQFF
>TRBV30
CAWSIGLPSSGNTIYF
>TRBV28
CASSHYLGTKETQYF
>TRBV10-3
CAISESTSGSSYEQYF
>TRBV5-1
CASGQSGSSYEQYF
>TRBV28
CATHRQENTEAFF
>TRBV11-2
CASSPPTLGGLRDEQYF
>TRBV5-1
CASSWNRENYGYTF
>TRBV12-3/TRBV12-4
CASSLRPLPQHF
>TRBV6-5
CASSYGGKNTEAFF
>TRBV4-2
CASSRGAAGASGGTGELFF
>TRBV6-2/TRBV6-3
CASSRAAEGVYEQYF
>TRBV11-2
CASSLPARGTAPGANVLTF
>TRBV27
CASSLLPVKSSGNTIYF
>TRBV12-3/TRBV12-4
CASWGDRNTGELFF
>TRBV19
CASISAGALSNQPQHF
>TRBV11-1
CASSLGTGPGNTEAFF
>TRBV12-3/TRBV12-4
CARSYSTGLLQYF
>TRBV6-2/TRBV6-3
CASSYQGRRRDTEAFF
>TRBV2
CASSEGEAYGYTF
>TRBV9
CASSSRLGTANGYTF
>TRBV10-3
CAISEMEPGVSEQYF